Below, 24 T cell receptor beta chains from the same sample are listed, as sequenced in a study of blood T cells in healthy people across ages. Next came a second PCR, run for about 7 to 12 cycles, which used a sample-barcoded 5' primer along with a J-beta primer mix. One entry per CDR3 protein, called by TCRdb with MiXCR from the 5' RACE reads. The table lists about 580,000 distinct CDR3 sequences, around half of them singletons. The material sequenced was blood. The receptors derive from a man aged 80 or over in good health.

The genes are TRBV4-3 and TRBJ1-1, with no clear D. Deletions cut 0 bases from V and 4 bases from J, with 12 bases between. Germline V gives CDR1 LGHNA, CDR2 YSLEER. The CDR3 has 15 residues. The CDR3 protein is CASSQDYIRSTEAFF. CDR3 DNA sequence: TGCGCCAGCAGCCAAGATTACATTCGGAGCACTGAAGCTTTCTTT.

This clonotype was observed at least ten times. The rearrangement uses TRBV7-9 and TRBJ2-7; 7 bases are a match to TRBD1. Looked up from germline, CDR1 is SEHNR and CDR2 is FQNEAQ (reference sequence). CDR3 length: 13 amino acids. Trimming removed 6 bases from V and 6 bases from J; junction bases left unmatched: 8. The DNA for the CDR3 is TGTGCCAGCAGTTCCCAAGGGGGCTCCGAGCAGTACTTC. It specifies CASSSQGGSEQYF. Using reference TRBV7-9 and TRBJ2-7 for the parts outside the CDR3, the full variable domain is DTGVSQNPRHKITKRGQNVTFRCDPISEHNRLYWYRQTLGQGPEFLTYFQNEAQLEKSRLLSDRFSAERPKGSFSTLEIQRTEQGDSAMYLCASSSQGGSEQYFGPGTRLTVT.

This clonotype has just a few counts. This chain connects TRBV5-1 to TRBJ2-3, with 7 bases fitting TRBD1. The V segment lost 4 bases and the J segment 0 bases; nucleotides outside the gene matches: 5. The CDR3 covers 15 residues. Germline values: CDR1 SGHRS, CDR2 YFSETQ. CDR3 sequence reads: CASSPGQRSTDTQYF. The CDR3 DNA follows: TGCGCCAGCAGCCCGGGACAGCGAAGCACAGATACGCAGTATTTT.

Remarks on this clonotype: Possible read error: a much larger clone is one base away. The CDR3 reads CASSRRQERGSGADVLTF. The DNA for the CDR3 is TGTGCCAGCAGTCGCCGACAAGAAAGAGGGTCTGGGGCCGACGTCCTGACTTTC. The chain joins TRBV6-2 or TRBV6-3 to TRBJ2-6; D may be TRBD1 or TRBD2 (5 bases each). The CDR3 has 18 amino acids. CDR1 and CDR2 from the germline V gene are MNHEY and SVGEGT.

The chain couples TRBV14 to TRBJ2-2; the D gene is possibly TRBD1 (5 bases). The V and J ends lost 0 bases and 5 bases respectively, with 13 bases between them. Germline CDR1 and CDR2: SGHDN and FVKESK. The CDR3 runs 16 residues. Here the CDR3 DNA reads TGTGCCAGCAGCCAAGATTATGGGGCGCTAACCGGGGAGCTGTTTTTT. Translation gives CASSQDYGALTGELFF.

This sequence joins TRBV29-1 and TRBJ2-3; the D gene is possibly TRBD2 (7 bases). The germline gives CDR1 SQVTM, CDR2 ANQGSEA. The CDR3 runs to 16 residues. With 6 bases removed from V and 1 base from J, the gap between germline ends came to 20 bases. CDR3 coding DNA: TGCAGCGTGAGGGGGGGTCCGGATTCGGGCACAGATACGCAGTATTTT. Amino acid sequence: CSVRGGPDSGTDTQYF.

The chain has TRBV9 and TRBJ2-3; D is perhaps TRBD2 (6 bases). V lost 6 bases and J lost 6, with 17 bases in between. The CDR3 consists of 14 residues. The germline V gene encodes CDR1 SGDLS and CDR2 YYNGEE. CDR3 DNA sequence: TGTGCCAGCACCACCGGCTCCGGGAGCGATACGCAGTATTTT. Translating gives CASTTGSGSDTQYF. The full variable domain, completed using reference TRBV9 and TRBJ2-3, is DSGVTQTPKHLITATGQRVTLRCSPRSGDLSVYWYQQSLDQGLQFLIQYYNGEERAKGNILERFSAQQFPDLHSELNLSSLELGDSALYFCASTTGSGSDTQYFGPGTRLTVL.

This chain joins TRBV29-1 and TRBJ1-2; 7 nucleotides align to TRBD1. V was clipped by 3 bases and J by 6 bases; unmatched bases: 10. The CDR3 covers 14 residues. Germline V gene sequence: CDR1 SQVTM, CDR2 ANQGSEA. The DNA for the CDR3 is TGCAGCGTTGAGTCCGAGGGGGCGATGAATGGCTACACCTTC. It codes for CSVESEGAMNGYTF.

The chain employs TRBV20-1 and TRBJ2-7; 10 nucleotides agree with TRBD1. Per germline, CDR1 DFQATT and CDR2 SNEGSKA (reference sequence). The CDR3 is 15 residues long. With 4 bases clipped from V and 4 bases from J, the junction kept 10 bases outside the gene matches. CDR3 sequence: CSATGDDRGLYEQYF. DNA of the CDR3: TGCAGTGCTACAGGGGACGACAGGGGGCTATACGAGCAGTACTTC.

This clonotype appeared once. The chain carries TRBV7-2 and TRBJ2-5; TRBD2 aligns across 10 bases. The CDR3 contains 14 residues. V shed 5 bases, J shed 5 bases, and the junction held 5 bases outside the gene matches. Looked up from germline, CDR1 is SGHTA and CDR2 is FQGNSA. CDR3 protein: CASSQRTSGETQYF. In nucleotides, the CDR3 is TGTGCCAGCAGCCAACGGACTAGCGGCGAGACCCAGTACTTC.

The chain combines TRBV7-2 with TRBJ1-1; D is uncertain. The CDR3 spans 16 residues. Germline V gives CDR1 SGHTA, CDR2 FQGNSA. The ends were cut back, 1 base at V and 4 bases at J, with 16 bases in the middle. The CDR3 sequence: CASSLVGQPVPTEAFF. The CDR3 DNA reads as TGTGCCAGCAGCTTAGTCGGCCAGCCCGTTCCCACTGAAGCTTTCTTT. The whole variable domain, filled in from reference TRBV7-2 and TRBJ1-1, reads GAGVSQSPSNKVTEKGKDVELRCDPISGHTALYWYRQSLGQGLEFLIYFQGNSAPDKSGLPSDRFSAERTGGSVSTLTIQRTQQEDSAVYLCASSLVGQPVPTEAFFGQGTRLTVV.

The chain links TRBV6-6 to TRBJ2-1; no clear D. CDR1 is MNHNY and CDR2 is SVGAGI in the germline V gene (reference sequence). V was trimmed by 7 bases and J by 12 bases, leaving 28 bases between them. The CDR3 is 16 amino acids. In DNA, the CDR3 is TGTGCCAGCAAACCTTCTTTGACGACTCTATCGTATCGGCAGTTCTTC. It codes for CASKPSLTTLSYRQFF.

The chain couples TRBV28 to TRBJ2-5; possibly TRBD1 for D (5 bases). V was clipped by 4 bases and J by 7 bases, with 7 bases between them. The CDR3 extends over 11 amino acids. Per germline, CDR1 MDHEN and CDR2 SYDVKM. In DNA form, the CDR3 reads TGTGCCAGCAGTTCTGGGGCGACCCAGTACTTC. Protein product: CASSSGATQYF. Together with reference TRBV28 and TRBJ2-5, the CDR3 gives the full variable domain: DVKVTQSSRYLVKRTGEKVFLECVQDMDHENMFWYRQDPGLGLRLIYFSYDVKMKEKGDIPEGYSVSREKKERFSLILESASTNQTSMYLCASSSGATQYFGPGTRLLVL.

A few counts support this clonotype. The chain has TRBV5-1 and TRBJ2-1; D is possibly TRBD2 (5 bases). CDR1 and CDR2 from the germline V gene are SGHRS and YFSETQ. Trimming took off 0 bases at V and 0 bases at J, with 10 bases between the two ends. There are 16 residues in the CDR3. The chain's CDR3 is CASSLGERSSYNEQFF. The CDR3 DNA is TGCGCCAGCAGCTTGGGGGAGAGGAGCTCCTACAATGAGCAGTTCTTC.

The sample holds a few counts of this clonotype. The chain uses TRBV7-9 and TRBJ2-3, with D perhaps given as TRBD1 or TRBD2 (5 bases each). From germline, CDR1 is SEHNR and CDR2 FQNEAQ (reference sequence). The CDR3 has 12 amino acids. V dropped 6 bases and J dropped 6 bases, with 10 bases sitting between them. CDR3: CASRPEGDTQYF. For the CDR3, the DNA is TGTGCCAGCAGACCCGAGGGGGATACGCAGTATTTT.

This rearrangement joins TRBV5-1 to TRBJ2-6; D is uncertain. CDR1 and CDR2 from the germline V gene are SGHRS and YFSETQ. The V gene lost 0 bases and the J gene lost 4 bases, with 8 bases spanning the gap. The CDR3 loop spans 15 amino acids. CDR3 region: CASSLALQGANVLTF. In DNA, the CDR3 is TGCGCCAGCAGCTTGGCTCTTCAGGGGGCCAACGTCCTGACTTTC.

The chain couples TRBV21-1 to TRBJ2-3; the table gives TRBD1 as D, unverified against the DNA. TRBV21-1 is reported as a pseudogene. CDR3 size: 18 residues. The CDR3 region is CASSKARGAELSTDTQYF. Written as DNA, the CDR3 is TGTGCCAGCAGCAAAGCGCGGGGGGCGGAACTTAGCACAGATACGCAGTATTTT.

This clonotype was seen repeatedly, ten times or more. The gene calls are TRBV6-5 and TRBJ1-1; TRBD1 might be the D (5 bases). The CDR3 spans 12 residues. Trimming shortened V by 8 bases and J by 5 bases, and 12 bases separated the two germline ends. Germline loops: CDR1 MNHEY, CDR2 SVGAGI. The CDR3: CASSTGGTEAFF. In DNA form, the CDR3 reads TGTGCCAGCTCGACCGGGGGGACTGAAGCTTTCTTT.

The chain joins TRBV9 to TRBJ2-1; tentatively, D is TRBD2 (6 bases). Germline CDR1 is SGDLS and CDR2 is YYNGEE. This CDR3 has 14 amino acids. Trimming took 2 bases from V and 6 from J, leaving 12 bases between them. CDR3 sequence reads: CASSVTDGGNEQFF. The CDR3 DNA sequence: TGTGCCAGCAGCGTCACCGACGGGGGCAATGAGCAGTTCTTC.

This clonotype has ten or more counts. The chain couples TRBV7-9 to TRBJ2-1; D is ambiguous. V shed 1 base and J shed 10 bases, with 5 bases lying between them. Germline V gene lookup returns CDR1 SEHNR and CDR2 FQNEAQ (reference sequence). There are 11 residues in the CDR3. The CDR3: CASSLGSEQFF. The CDR3, as DNA: TGTGCCAGCAGCTTAGGGTCAGAGCAGTTCTTC.

This clonotype was seen only a few times. This rearrangement joins TRBV12-3 or TRBV12-4 to TRBJ1-2; no clear D gene. The CDR3 spans 14 residues. V shed 9 bases and J shed 0 bases, with 14 bases lying between them. The CDR3 here is CASGRWSTNYGYTF. DNA for the CDR3: TGTGCCAGTGGGAGGTGGTCCACTAACTATGGCTACACCTTC.

The rearrangement uses TRBV7-2 and TRBJ1-5; 8 nucleotides match TRBD1. The CDR3 has 14 amino acids. J gave up 7 bases and V 7 bases, and 9 bases lay outside the gene matches. Germline loops: CDR1 SGHTA, CDR2 FQGNSA. The DNA for the CDR3 is TGTGCCAGCACCCTAACAGGGGGTAGGCAGCCCCAGCATTTT. Translated: CASTLTGGRQPQHF. Combining the CDR3 with reference TRBV7-2 and TRBJ1-5 gives the whole variable domain GAGVSQSPSNKVTEKGKDVELRCDPISGHTALYWYRQSLGQGLEFLIYFQGNSAPDKSGLPSDRFSAERTGGSVSTLTIQRTQQEDSAVYLCASTLTGGRQPQHFGDGTRLSIL.

The genes are TRBV3-1 and TRBJ1-1; D remains ambiguous. Germline-derived CDR1 and CDR2 are LGHDT and YNNKEL (reference sequence). The V and J ends lost 4 bases and 1 base respectively, with 13 bases between them. The CDR3 has 15 amino acids. DNA for the CDR3: TGTGCCAGCAGCCCCACTGCAAGACCGAACACTGAAGCTTTCTTT. Translating it yields CASSPTARPNTEAFF.

The J gene is TRBJ2-2, the V gene TRBV7-2, with 8 bases that match TRBD1. The germline V gene has CDR1 SGHTA and CDR2 FQGNSA. The CDR3 length is 15 residues. J was trimmed by 8 bases and V by 1 base; bases with no gene match: 6. CDR3 DNA sequence: TGTGCCAGCAGCTTAGGTGCAGGGGGCTTAGGGGAGCTGTTTTTT. Amino acid sequence: CASSLGAGGLGELFF.